The clone carrying this T cell receptor beta chain was seen just once. Its target is unknown. The data are from a study of Ad26.COV2.S vaccination and SARS-CoV-2 variants. Whole-study context: Donor was in the COV1001 Ad26.COV2.S trial arm. Participants got Ad26.COV2.S intramuscularly, once or twice 56 days apart. Notes on the study in general: Vaccinees and placebo recipients showed similar non-spike TCR breadth.

Data came from immunoSEQ multiplex PCR; TCRdb stores just in-frame clones and leaves some out. The table shows 300,000 to 350,000 clones, with 90% occurring only once. The ends lost 0 bases at V and 7 bases at J; junction bases unmatched: 11. Germline CDR1 LGHDT, CDR2 YNNKEL (reference sequence). The CDR3 contains 17 residues. Described treatment: around 19 received Ad26.COV2.S at low or high dose, single or two shots; roughly five received placebo; per-sample allocation not given. Repertoires come from day 63 after the first vaccine or placebo injection. An adult donor aged 18-55 years was enrolled in Boston.

This material consisted of peripheral blood, taken in a trial of Ad26.COV2.S vaccine versus placebo. This TCR came from a person aged 18 to 59 who received the Ad26.COV2.S COVID-19 vaccine or a placebo. The rearrangement links TRBV3-1 (or the pseudogene TRBV3-2) to TRBJ1-4; 7 nucleotides match TRBD1. The CDR3 coding sequence is TGTGCCAGCAGCCAAGATCATTGGAGACAGGGTCCTGAAAAACTGTTTTTT. Protein product: CASSQDHWRQGPEKLFF.